This paragraph reports one T cell receptor (beta chain). This sample is drawn from a study of blood T cell repertoires in COVID-19. Background on the study: Acute-phase and convalescent COVID-19 samples originated in the United States, Italy and Spain. PBMCs, B-cell-depleted T cells, or T cells were the source of the cDNA or gDNA that made up the material.

Assay used: immunoSEQ multiplex PCR; TCRdb lists only in-frame clones, some missing. The sample holds about 390,000 clones, roughly 89% seen once. Those who participated ranged in age from roughly 18 to 89 years and resided in 20 to 25 US areas. Participant-given clinical history determined each cohort assignment. Per the germline V gene, CDR1 is LGHDT and CDR2 is YNNKEL (reference sequence). V shed 1 base and J 2 bases; nucleotides not matched to a gene: 7. This CDR3 has 17 amino acids. V and J are TRBV3-1 (or the pseudogene TRBV3-2) and TRBJ2-3; 9 bases are a match to TRBD2. The receptor comes from a woman between 45 and 60 years old who had recovered from COVID-19. The sample was PBMCs or T cells enriched from blood (not recorded which). CDR3 sequence reads: CASSQVGRGGNTDTQYF. CDR3 DNA sequence: TGTGCCAGCAGCCAAGTCGGGCGGGGGGGAAACACAGATACGCAGTATTTT.